A selection of T cell receptor beta chains follows, all from one sample in a study of cytomegalovirus exposure and HLA in healthy donors. Sequencing used immunoSEQ multiplex PCR; TCRdb keeps in-frame clones, though not all of them. The repertoire holds under 200,000 clones, with over 85% as singletons. The sequenced sample was PBMCs. These TCRs come from a woman between 18 and 29 years old in good health and CMV-seropositive. Both conserved end residues are trimmed from each CDR3. The order of the fields is J gene, V gene, CDR3 protein.

j_gene: TRBJ2-1; v_gene: TRBV7-2; CDR3aa: ASRPLLHEQF
j_gene: TRBJ1-2; v_gene: TRBV6-1; CDR3aa: ATSVAGQGNYGYT
j_gene: TRBJ1-1; v_gene: TRBV6-5; CDR3aa: ASSYGGLNTEAF
j_gene: TRBJ2-1; v_gene: TRBV6-6; CDR3aa: ASSRTSGRAFDEQF
j_gene: TRBJ1-4; v_gene: TRBV28; CDR3aa: ASRYHGTNEKLF
j_gene: TRBJ2-7; v_gene: TRBV5-1; CDR3aa: ASSFQREDYEQY
j_gene: TRBJ2-3; v_gene: TRBV29-1; CDR3aa: SVVRATSTDTQY
j_gene: TRBJ2-7; v_gene: TRBV6-5; CDR3aa: ASRKITSVPYEQY
j_gene: TRBJ2-5; v_gene: TRBV15; CDR3aa: ATSRDTARLETQY
j_gene: TRBJ2-3; v_gene: TRBV5-1; CDR3aa: ASSFSGRDTDTQY
j_gene: TRBJ2-3; v_gene: TRBV9; CDR3aa: ASSVGFQGATDTQY
j_gene: TRBJ2-2; v_gene: TRBV18; CDR3aa: ASSPTGGESTGELF
j_gene: TRBJ2-7; v_gene: TRBV28; CDR3aa: ASSFRRGRREQY
j_gene: TRBJ2-3; v_gene: TRBV15; CDR3aa: ATSPRPGGLTDTQY
j_gene: TRBJ1-2; v_gene: TRBV27; CDR3aa: ASSFSGQGYGYT
j_gene: TRBJ2-3; v_gene: TRBV7-9; CDR3aa: ASSIVTVDTQY
j_gene: TRBJ1-5; v_gene: TRBV27; CDR3aa: ASSSYRGLNQPQH
j_gene: TRBJ2-1; v_gene: TRBV28; CDR3aa: ASSLPGFNEQF
j_gene: TRBJ1-1; v_gene: TRBV5-1; CDR3aa: ASSLRQQGLNSTEAF
j_gene: TRBJ2-7; v_gene: TRBV14; CDR3aa: ASSPTWQAGKYEQY
j_gene: TRBJ2-5; v_gene: TRBV18; CDR3aa: ASSPSATGQETQY
j_gene: TRBJ2-1; v_gene: TRBV5-1; CDR3aa: ASSPTGGSYNEQF
j_gene: TRBJ2-7; v_gene: TRBV9; CDR3aa: ASSPRAGTGVYEQY
j_gene: TRBJ2-7; v_gene: TRBV27; CDR3aa: ASSVRGYEQY
j_gene: TRBJ1-2; v_gene: TRBV7-9; CDR3aa: ASSGDSLSFNYGYT
j_gene: TRBJ1-1; v_gene: TRBV30; CDR3aa: AWSRQASAF
j_gene: TRBJ1-5; v_gene: TRBV7-2; CDR3aa: ASSSGLGGDQPQH
j_gene: TRBJ2-1; v_gene: TRBV2; CDR3aa: ASKGTGNYNEQF
j_gene: TRBJ2-1; v_gene: TRBV2; CDR3aa: ASSVVREQF
j_gene: TRBJ2-5; v_gene: TRBV2; CDR3aa: ASSETRIETQY
j_gene: TRBJ2-7; v_gene: TRBV5-4; CDR3aa: ASSLEGTGHEQY
j_gene: TRBJ2-1; v_gene: TRBV5-1; CDR3aa: ASSTTSGADNEQF
j_gene: TRBJ1-3; v_gene: TRBV6-5; CDR3aa: ASSYSGALGNTIY
j_gene: TRBJ1-2; v_gene: TRBV28; CDR3aa: ASSLIALKVGYT
j_gene: TRBJ1-4; v_gene: TRBV5-1; CDR3aa: ASSSNFGRTNEKLF
j_gene: TRBJ2-7; v_gene: TRBV19; CDR3aa: ASRRTAQLSYEQY
j_gene: TRBJ1-1; v_gene: TRBV11-3; CDR3aa: ASSLYQGGGTEAF
j_gene: TRBJ2-1; v_gene: TRBV9; CDR3aa: ASTVSATQNNEQF
j_gene: TRBJ2-3; v_gene: TRBV6-1; CDR3aa: ASSAFGTGAYTDTQY
j_gene: TRBJ2-1; v_gene: TRBV7-9; CDR3aa: ASSSLTSTAYNEQF
j_gene: TRBJ2-7; v_gene: TRBV5-1; CDR3aa: ASSWLPGLAGSSYEQY
j_gene: TRBJ2-7; v_gene: TRBV5-1; CDR3aa: ASRESYEQY
j_gene: TRBJ1-2; v_gene: TRBV4-3; CDR3aa: ASSQDSPGYGQPNYGYT
j_gene: TRBJ2-7; v_gene: TRBV6-5; CDR3aa: ASSQRDFTYEQY
j_gene: TRBJ2-2; v_gene: TRBV6-1; CDR3aa: ASSAGLAANTGELF
j_gene: TRBJ2-7; v_gene: TRBV21-1; CDR3aa: ASSNGGSGRAKYEQY
j_gene: TRBJ2-7; v_gene: TRBV10-3; CDR3aa: AISQGTYEQY
j_gene: TRBJ2-3; v_gene: TRBV28; CDR3aa: ASSPLAGADTQY
j_gene: TRBJ2-3; v_gene: TRBV2; CDR3aa: ASPGEAGLASSTDTQY
j_gene: TRBJ2-2; v_gene: TRBV11-3; CDR3aa: ASSSMTRTGRSTGELF
j_gene: TRBJ2-1; v_gene: TRBV7-3; CDR3aa: ASSLIAGGIYNEQF
j_gene: TRBJ1-3; v_gene: TRBV29-1; CDR3aa: SVVWGNSGNTIY
j_gene: TRBJ1-2; v_gene: TRBV7-3; CDR3aa: ASSLNGGTGHLYGYT